The 17 T cell receptor beta chains given below trace back to one sample, sequenced in a study of blood T cell repertoires in COVID-19. The protocol was immunoSEQ multiplex PCR, while the TCRdb copy is restricted to in-frame clones and leaves out a portion. The table includes under 150,000 clones, approximately 90% detected once. Specimen: peripheral blood. The receptors were sampled from a woman between 45 and 60 years old with acute or convalescent COVID-19.

This rearrangement joins TRBV4-1 to TRBJ2-2; D is perhaps TRBD1 (5 bases). CDR1 and CDR2 from the germline V gene are MGHRA and YSYEKL. Trimming pared 0 bases from V and 6 bases from J, leaving 17 bases between. This CDR3 spans 17 amino acids. The CDR3: CASSQDPQGSWAGELFF. CDR3 DNA sequence: TGCGCCAGCAGCCAAGACCCCCAGGGATCGTGGGCCGGGGAGCTGTTTTTT.

This chain joins TRBV6-5 and TRBJ1-4; a weak D match, TRBD1 (5 bases). CDR1 is MNHEY and CDR2 is SVGAGI in the germline V gene. The length of the CDR3 is 15 residues. V lost 6 bases to trimming and J lost 6 bases, with 17 bases between them. CDR3 DNA: TGTGCCAGCAGCGGGAGGGGAGGGTTGGATGAAAAACTGTTTTTT. As protein: CASSGRGGLDEKLFF.

The chain has TRBV5-4 and TRBJ1-1, with D tentatively TRBD1 (6 bases). The CDR3 runs to 14 residues. Germline CDR1 SGHNT, CDR2 YYREEE (reference sequence). Trimming took 4 bases from V and 0 from J, leaving 10 bases between them. CDR3 sequence (DNA): TGTGCCAGCAGCCAGGGGCTCATGAACACTGAAGCTTTCTTT. Amino acids: CASSQGLMNTEAFF.

The chain is built from TRBV29-1 and TRBJ2-2; maybe TRBD2 (5 bases). Germline CDR1 is SQVTM and CDR2 is ANQGSEA. CDR3 length equals 12 residues. CDR3 residues: CPKRGNTGELFF. CDR3 in DNA: TGCCCCAAACGGGGGAACACCGGGGAGCTGTTTTTT.

The rearrangement links TRBV9 to TRBJ1-5; D perhaps matches TRBD1 (5 bases). Per the germline V gene, CDR1 is SGDLS and CDR2 is YYNGEE. V was clipped by 0 bases and J by 1 base, with 8 bases between them. CDR3 length equals 15 residues. The CDR3 DNA is TGTGCCAGCAGCGTAGAGGGGCGAAGCAATCAGCCCCAGCATTTT. Its translation is CASSVEGRSNQPQHF. Full variable domain (remainder filled in from reference TRBV9 and TRBJ1-5): DSGVTQTPKHLITATGQRVTLRCSPRSGDLSVYWYQQSLDQGLQFLIQYYNGEERAKGNILERFSAQQFPDLHSELNLSSLELGDSALYFCASSVEGRSNQPQHFGDGTRLSIL.

The chain employs TRBV3-1 (or the pseudogene TRBV3-2) and TRBJ2-1, with a tentative D call TRBD2 (7 bases). The V and J ends lost 0 bases and 7 bases respectively, with 16 bases between them. Germline values: CDR1 LGHDT, CDR2 YNNKEL (reference sequence). This CDR3 region has 16 residues. The CDR3 coding sequence is TGTGCCAGCAGCCAAGAGCGAGCGGGAAGGGGGAATGAGCAGTTCTTC. This encodes CASSQERAGRGNEQFF.

The chain recombines TRBV7-3 with TRBJ1-1; tentatively, D is TRBD1 (5 bases). From germline, CDR1 is SGHTA and CDR2 FQGTGA. The ends were cut back, 5 bases at V and 5 bases at J, with 12 bases in the middle. The CDR3 contains 13 residues. In DNA, the CDR3 is TGTGCCAGCAGCCCGGGGGGTGGGACTGAAGCTTTCTTT. It specifies CASSPGGGTEAFF.

The rearrangement links TRBV28 to TRBJ2-6, with TRBD1 matching over 10 bases. CDR1 and CDR2 (germline): MDHEN, SYDVKM. The CDR3 sequence is 15 residues long. J gave up 4 bases and V 10 bases, and 7 bases lay outside the gene matches. The chain's CDR3 is CATRDRGEGANVLTF. For the CDR3, the DNA is TGTGCCACCAGGGACAGGGGTGAGGGGGCCAACGTCCTGACTTTC.

This clone has a handful of counts. The rearrangement links TRBV3-1 (or the pseudogene TRBV3-2) to TRBJ1-3; possibly TRBD1 for D (5 bases). V dropped 1 base and J dropped 0 bases, with 10 bases sitting between them. The CDR3 has 16 amino acids. Germline assignment: CDR1 LGHDT and CDR2 YNNKEL (reference sequence). The DNA of the CDR3 is TGTGCCAGCAGCCAAGGACAGCTATACTCTGGAAACACCATATATTTT. This sequence encodes CASSQGQLYSGNTIYF.

The J gene is TRBJ1-2, the V gene TRBV2; possible D gene TRBD1, 5 bases. The CDR3 is 14 residues long. V lost 4 bases and J 8 bases, leaving 17 bases between the germline ends. CDR1 SNHLY and CDR2 FYNNEI come from the germline V gene. The CDR3 here is CASSGFQGGVGYTF. The CDR3 DNA reads TGTGCCAGCAGTGGGTTTCAAGGAGGGGTCGGCTACACCTTC.

The CDR3 nucleotides are TGTGCCTGGAGTGAACAGGGGGCCTCTGAAGCTTTCTTT. Translated: CAWSEQGASEAFF. V gene TRBV30 combines with J gene TRBJ1-1; 9 bases map to TRBD1. Losses at the gene ends were 1 base for V and 6 bases for J; bases not matched to a gene: 3. CDR3 length: 13 residues. The germline gives CDR1 GTSNPN, CDR2 SVGIG (reference sequence).

The chain combines TRBV6-1 with TRBJ2-7; 7 bases agree with TRBD1. The CDR3 loop spans 17 amino acids. J lost 0 bases, V lost 3 bases, and 11 bases had no gene match. Germline loops: CDR1 MNHNS, CDR2 SASEGT. The CDR3 bases are TGTGCCAGCAGTGATGAGGCAGGACAGGCATCCTCCTACGAGCAGTACTTC. This translates into CASSDEAGQASSYEQYF.

The CDR3 here is CAITPGLADTDTQYF. The CDR3 nucleotides are TGTGCCATCACCCCGGGACTAGCGGACACAGATACGCAGTATTTT. The chain couples TRBV10-3 to TRBJ2-3, with TRBD2 identical over 11 bases. After removal of 7 bases from V and 2 bases from J, the junction contained 5 bases not matched to a gene. Germline lookup yields CDR1 ENHRY and CDR2 SYGVKD. The length of the CDR3 is 15 residues.

This rearrangement joins TRBV27 to TRBJ2-1; D unclear. CDR3 length equals 11 residues. CDR1 and CDR2 (germline): MNHEY, SMNVEV (reference sequence). With 3 bases removed from V and 5 bases from J, the gap between germline ends came to 2 bases. In nucleotides, the CDR3 is TGTGCCAGCAGTTTTAACAATGAGCAGTTCTTC. This gives the protein CASSFNNEQFF.

The chain uses TRBV4-1 and TRBJ2-6, with 9 bases identical to TRBD1. Per germline, CDR1 MGHRA and CDR2 YSYEKL. The CDR3 contains 19 residues. V lost 1 base, J lost 0 bases, and 7 bases stayed unmatched. Here the CDR3 reads CASSQGSGQGYSGANVLTF. In nucleotides, the CDR3 is TGCGCCAGCAGCCAAGGGTCGGGACAGGGATACTCTGGGGCCAACGTCCTGACTTTC.

This clone was observed a single time. The chain recombines TRBV28 with TRBJ2-7; no definite D call. CDR1 is MDHEN and CDR2 is SYDVKM in the germline V gene. Trimming shortened V by 4 bases and J by 4 bases, and 14 bases separated the two germline ends. The CDR3 runs 14 residues. The CDR3 nucleotides read TGTGCCAGCAGTTATCTCTCGAGGTGGTACGAGCAGTACTTC. It yields the protein CASSYLSRWYEQYF.

The chain joins TRBV30 to TRBJ1-1; 8 nucleotides align to TRBD1. V lost 2 bases to trimming and J lost 3 bases; unmatched junction nucleotides: 5. The germline V gene encodes CDR1 GTSNPN and CDR2 SVGIG (reference sequence). This CDR3 spans 14 amino acids. As DNA, the CDR3 is TGTGCCTGGAGTCCCGGGACAGGACACACTGAAGCTTTCTTT. This sequence encodes CAWSPGTGHTEAFF. The whole variable domain, filled in from reference TRBV30 and TRBJ1-1, reads SQTIHQWPATLVQPVGSPLSLECTVEGTSNPNLYWYRQAAGRGLQLLFYSVGIGQISSEVPQNLSASRPQDRQFILSSKKLLLSDSGFYLCAWSPGTGHTEAFFGQGTRLTVV.